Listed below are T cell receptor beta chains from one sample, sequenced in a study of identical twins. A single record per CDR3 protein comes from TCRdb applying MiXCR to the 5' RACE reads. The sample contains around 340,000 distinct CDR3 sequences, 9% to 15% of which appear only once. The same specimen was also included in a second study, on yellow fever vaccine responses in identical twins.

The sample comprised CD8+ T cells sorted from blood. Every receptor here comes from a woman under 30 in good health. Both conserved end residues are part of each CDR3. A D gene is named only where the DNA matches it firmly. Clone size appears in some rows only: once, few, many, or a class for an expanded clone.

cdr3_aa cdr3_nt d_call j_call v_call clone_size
CSARDVVSGDTGELFF TGCAGTGCTAGAGATGTGGTTAGCGGGGACACCGGGGAGCTGTTTTTT TRBD2 TRBJ2-2 TRBV20-1 few
CASSPGSGAEQFF TGTGCCAGCAGTCCCGGTTCAGGGGCTGAGCAGTTCTTC - TRBJ2-1 TRBV28 -
CASKKPGQIFQAFF TGTGCCAGCAAGAAACCGGGACAGATTTTTCAAGCTTTCTTT TRBD1 TRBJ1-1 TRBV27 -
CASSVEIGQGGNTEAFF TGTGCCAGCAGCGTAGAAATTGGACAGGGGGGGAACACTGAAGCTTTCTTT TRBD1 TRBJ1-1 TRBV9 -
CASSPRGAGGHEQYF TGCGCCAGCAGCCCCCGAGGAGCGGGAGGCCACGAGCAGTACTTC TRBD2 TRBJ2-7 TRBV5-1 -
CASSPLQGAYNEQFF TGTGCCAGCAGCCCCCTTCAGGGGGCCTACAATGAGCAGTTCTTC TRBD1 TRBJ2-1 TRBV28 -
CASSYWDAGLLNTEAFF TGTGCCAGCAGTTACTGGGATGCCGGGCTCCTGAACACTGAAGCTTTCTTT - TRBJ1-1 TRBV6-5 -
CASSSKGGGGDTQYF TGCGCCAGCAGCTCAAAGGGCGGGGGGGGAGATACGCAGTATTTT TRBD2 TRBJ2-3 TRBV4-1 -
CASSRGGVGLQTGGANVLTF TGTGCCAGCAGTCGGGGGGGGGTAGGACTCCAAACGGGCGGGGCCAACGTCCTGACTTTC TRBD2 TRBJ2-6 TRBV27 few
CSAYRGETQYF TGCAGCGCCTACAGGGGGGAGACCCAGTACTTC TRBD1 TRBJ2-5 TRBV29-1 many
CASSCPITGLYTDTQYF TGTGCCAGCAGCTGCCCTATAACGGGACTCTACACAGATACGCAGTATTTT - TRBJ2-3 TRBV7-9 -
CASSQGESGTDTQYF TGTGCCAGCAGCCAAGGGGAGTCTGGCACAGATACGCAGTATTTT - TRBJ2-3 TRBV7-7 -